The T cell receptor beta chain under discussion was sequenced for a study of a mutant IDH1 vaccine in newly diagnosed glioma. Study-wide context: First vaccine doses came 4-6 weeks after radiotherapy alone, or with temozolomide cycles.

Concerning this clone itself: Its specificity is not known.

The table came from immunoSEQ multiplex PCR; TCRdb's copy has only in-frame clones and leaves some out. The sample holds about 68,000 clones, more than 70% seen once. Time point: week 35, safety follow-up. Mutant IDH1 20-mer peptide, at 300 ug, made up each vaccine dose, with topical imiquimod. The length of the CDR3 is 14 residues. The ends were cut back, 8 bases at V and 8 bases at J, with 18 bases in the middle. Germline CDR1 is SNHLY and CDR2 is FYNNEI. The sequence derives from a man between 18 and 29 years old with glioma. This chain joins TRBV2 and TRBJ1-4; weak D call: TRBD1 (5 bases). The specimen was PBMCs, collected from a glioma patient whose treatment included an IDH1 peptide vaccine. CDR3 coding DNA: TGTGCCAGCTACGCCGGGGGGAGCAAAGAAAAACTGTTTTTT. It specifies CASYAGGSKEKLFF.